This T cell receptor (beta chain) derives from a study of CD8+CD57+ T cells in acquired aplastic anemia. Study background: On average, sorted CD4+ and CD8+ cells gave 3.2 ug of DNA.

This clonotype was picked up a small number of times. It was genomic DNA that served as the template for profiling TCR beta VDJ and CDR3. One entry per CDR3 protein results from TCRdb running MiXCR on the reads. The table shows about 210,000 distinct CDR3 sequences, with 34% occurring only once. CDR1 and CDR2 from the germline V gene are SGHAT and FQDESV (reference sequence). The ends lost 0 bases at V and 6 bases at J; junction bases unmatched: 23. The length of the CDR3 is 22 residues. The sample comprised sorted CD4+, CD8+, or CD8+CD57+ T cells (not recorded which) from PBMCs. This TCR derives from a human donor in good health, serving as a control. The chain carries TRBV11-1 and TRBJ2-2, with 9 bases identical to TRBD1. CDR3 in amino acids: CASSLAYLALKRQGESAGELFF. CDR3 DNA sequence: TGTGCCAGCAGCTTAGCGTATCTGGCCCTAAAGAGACAGGGGGAAAGCGCCGGGGAGCTGTTTTTT.